This T cell receptor beta chain was captured by sequencing in a study of cytomegalovirus exposure and HLA in healthy donors. This clone has a single count. Its antigen is undetermined. Overall study findings and caveats: Looking again later, the authors saw that most CMV-associated TCR beta chains seemed HLA-restricted.

This PCR relied on a set of 60 Vbeta primers and 13 Jbeta primers. Profiled with immunoSEQ multiplex PCR; TCRdb holds only in-frame clones, not every one. Of approximately 170,000 clones in the sample, roughly 85% were seen once. V was pared by 6 bases and J by 7 bases, with 15 bases between. The CDR3 totals 13 residues. CDR1 and CDR2 (germline): SNHLY, FYNNEI. The gene calls are TRBV2 and TRBJ1-2; TRBD1 is a possible D gene (5 bases). The sequenced material came from PBMCs. This TCR came from a boy aged 2 to 10 in good health and CMV-seronegative. The CDR3 DNA is TGTGCCAGCAGCGACCAACGGGGGGGTGGCTACACCTTC. It specifies CASSDQRGGGYTF.